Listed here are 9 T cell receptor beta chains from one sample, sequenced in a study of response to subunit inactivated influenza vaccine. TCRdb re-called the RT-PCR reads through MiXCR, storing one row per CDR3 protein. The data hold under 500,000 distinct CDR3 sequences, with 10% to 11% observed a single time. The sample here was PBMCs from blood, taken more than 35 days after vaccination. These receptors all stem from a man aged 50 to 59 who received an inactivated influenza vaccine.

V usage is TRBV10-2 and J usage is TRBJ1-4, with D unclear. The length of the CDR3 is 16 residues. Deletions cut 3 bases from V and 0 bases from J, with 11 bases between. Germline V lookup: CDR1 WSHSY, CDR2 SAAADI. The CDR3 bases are TGCGCCAGCAGTGACGGTGGCTTCCCAACTAATGAAAAACTGTTTTTT. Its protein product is CASSDGGFPTNEKLFF.

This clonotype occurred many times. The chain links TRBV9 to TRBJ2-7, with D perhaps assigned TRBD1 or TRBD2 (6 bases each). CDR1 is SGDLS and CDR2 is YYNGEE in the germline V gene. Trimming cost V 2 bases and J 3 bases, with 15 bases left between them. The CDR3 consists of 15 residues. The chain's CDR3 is CASSVGRGLVYEQYF. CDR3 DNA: TGTGCCAGCAGCGTTGGTCGGGGGCTAGTCTACGAGCAGTACTTC. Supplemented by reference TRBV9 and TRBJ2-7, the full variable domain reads DSGVTQTPKHLITATGQRVTLRCSPRSGDLSVYWYQQSLDQGLQFLIQYYNGEERAKGNILERFSAQQFPDLHSELNLSSLELGDSALYFCASSVGRGLVYEQYFGPGTRLTVT.

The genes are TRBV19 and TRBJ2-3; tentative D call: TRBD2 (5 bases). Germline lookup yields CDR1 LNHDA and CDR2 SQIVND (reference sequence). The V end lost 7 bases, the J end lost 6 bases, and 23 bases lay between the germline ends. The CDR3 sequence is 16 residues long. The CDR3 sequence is CASNPAGTGPRDTQYF. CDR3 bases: TGTGCCAGTAATCCCGCGGGTACGGGTCCCCGGGATACGCAGTATTTT.

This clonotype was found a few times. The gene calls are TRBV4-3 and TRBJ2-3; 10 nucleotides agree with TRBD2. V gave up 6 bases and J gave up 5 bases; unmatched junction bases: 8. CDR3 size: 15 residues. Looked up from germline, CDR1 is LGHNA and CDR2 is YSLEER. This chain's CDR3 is CASSRRAGGRDTQYF. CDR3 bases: TGCGCCAGCAGTAGACGAGCGGGGGGGCGAGATACGCAGTATTTT.

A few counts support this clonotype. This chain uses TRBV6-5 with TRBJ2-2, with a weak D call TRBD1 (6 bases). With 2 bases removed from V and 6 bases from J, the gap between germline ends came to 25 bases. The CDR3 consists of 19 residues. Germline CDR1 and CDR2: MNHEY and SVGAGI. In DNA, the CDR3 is TGTGCCAGCAGTTACAATACGGAAAGACGGGCAGGGGACGCCGGGGAGCTGTTTTTT. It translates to CASSYNTERRAGDAGELFF.

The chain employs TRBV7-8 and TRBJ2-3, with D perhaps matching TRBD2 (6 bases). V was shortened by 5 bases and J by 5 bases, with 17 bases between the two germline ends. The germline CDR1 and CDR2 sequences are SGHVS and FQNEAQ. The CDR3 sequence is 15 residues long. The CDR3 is CASSAYSPGGDTQYF. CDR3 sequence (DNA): TGTGCCAGCAGCGCCTATTCCCCCGGGGGAGATACGCAGTATTTT.

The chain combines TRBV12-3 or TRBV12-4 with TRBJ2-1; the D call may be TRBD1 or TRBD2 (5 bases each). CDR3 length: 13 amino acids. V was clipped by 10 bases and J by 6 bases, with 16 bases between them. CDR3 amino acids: CANRDPYGNEQFF. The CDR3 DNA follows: TGTGCCAACCGGGACCCCTATGGCAATGAGCAGTTCTTC.

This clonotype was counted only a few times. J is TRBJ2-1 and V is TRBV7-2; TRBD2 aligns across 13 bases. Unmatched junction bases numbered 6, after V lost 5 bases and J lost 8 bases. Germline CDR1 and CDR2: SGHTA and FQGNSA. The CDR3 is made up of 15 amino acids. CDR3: CASSPRTSGSHEQFF. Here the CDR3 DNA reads TGTGCCAGCAGCCCAAGGACTAGCGGGAGCCATGAGCAGTTCTTC. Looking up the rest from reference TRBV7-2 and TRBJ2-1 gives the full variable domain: GAGVSQSPSNKVTEKGKDVELRCDPISGHTALYWYRQSLGQGLEFLIYFQGNSAPDKSGLPSDRFSAERTGGSVSTLTIQRTQQEDSAVYLCASSPRTSGSHEQFFGPGTRLTVL.

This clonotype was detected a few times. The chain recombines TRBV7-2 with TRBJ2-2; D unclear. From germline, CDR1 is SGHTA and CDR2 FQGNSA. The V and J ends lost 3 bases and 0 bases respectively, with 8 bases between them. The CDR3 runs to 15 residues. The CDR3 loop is CASSFKTANTGELFF. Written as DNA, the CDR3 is TGTGCCAGCAGCTTTAAAACAGCGAACACCGGGGAGCTGTTTTTT.